This is a list of T cell receptor beta chains from one sample in a study of CD8+CD57+ T cells in acquired aplastic anemia. TCRdb redid the calling of the reads with MiXCR, one entry per CDR3 protein. Of 200,000 to 250,000 distinct CDR3 sequences in the sample, 34% were seen once. Sequencing input: sorted CD4+, CD8+, or CD8+CD57+ T cells (not recorded which) from PBMCs. The receptors come from a human donor in good health, serving as a control. CDR3s include the opening cysteine and the closing phenylalanine or tryptophan. Fields, in order: J gene, V gene, CDR3 protein.

TRBJ2-2 TRBV20-1 CSASQDSDTGELFF
TRBJ2-3 TRBV29-1 CSVEPAGAHTDTQYF
TRBJ2-7 TRBV15 CATSSPGQAYEQYF
TRBJ1-1 TRBV5-8 CASSSGGNEAFF
TRBJ2-2 TRBV24-1 CATSDFWEKGSTGELFF
TRBJ2-5 TRBV29-1 CSVDSGGQGAGGETQYF
TRBJ1-1 TRBV20-1 CSARDPRLMNTEAFF
TRBJ1-5 TRBV24-1 CATSDSRELQPQHF
TRBJ2-5 TRBV24-1 CATSGGQGAGETQYF
TRBJ2-3 TRBV5-4 CASSYPLAGGTDTQYF
TRBJ2-7 TRBV30 CAWSVAASGRSYEQYF
TRBJ2-2 TRBV7-3 CASSLGGLGGELFF
TRBJ2-1 TRBV20-1 CSAGTSGSPRQFF
TRBJ1-3 TRBV30 CAWSVIRPARSSGNTIYF
TRBJ1-4 TRBV7-3 CASSRSHEKLFF
TRBJ1-2 TRBV3-1 CASSQVMVKDGYTF
TRBJ2-1 TRBV7-9 CASKTSGNEQFF
TRBJ2-1 TRBV7-3 CASSLTGTYNEQFF
TRBJ1-2 TRBV18 CASSPELQVAYF
TRBJ1-2 TRBV4-2 CASSPDSGGDYGYTF
TRBJ1-1 TRBV18 CASSPPIDSREAFF
TRBJ2-6 TRBV19 CASSMRTGRVGANVLTF
TRBJ2-2 TRBV29-1 CSVLSGTGELFF
TRBJ2-1 TRBV7-6 CASRDPGSNEQFF
TRBJ2-7 TRBV29-1 CSVGGPTREQYF
TRBJ2-5 TRBV20-1 CSARGLAWDETQYF
TRBJ2-2 TRBV14 CASSPTRGQRRAGELFF
TRBJ2-3 TRBV10-3 CAISETSGGAYGAGATQYF
TRBJ2-3 TRBV12-5 CASGLSSGGSADTQYF
TRBJ2-1 TRBV11-1 CASSTGVYNEQFF
TRBJ2-5 TRBV6-1 CASSLDRQETQYF
TRBJ2-5 TRBV12-3/TRBV12-4 CASSQRTGGETQYF